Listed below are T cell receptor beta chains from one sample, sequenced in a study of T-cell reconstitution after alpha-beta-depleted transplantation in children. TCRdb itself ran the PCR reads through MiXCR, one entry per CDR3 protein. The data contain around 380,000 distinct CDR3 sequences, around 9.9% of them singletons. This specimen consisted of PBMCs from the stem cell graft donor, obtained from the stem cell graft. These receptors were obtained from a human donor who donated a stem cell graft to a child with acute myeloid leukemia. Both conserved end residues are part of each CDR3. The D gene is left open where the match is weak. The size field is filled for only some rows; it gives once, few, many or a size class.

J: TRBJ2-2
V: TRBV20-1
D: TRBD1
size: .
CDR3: CSADNIGQGNTGELFF
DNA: TGCAGTGCTGATAACATAGGACAGGGGAACACCGGGGAGCTGTTTTTT

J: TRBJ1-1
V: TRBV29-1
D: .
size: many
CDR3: CSIAQGVNTEAFF
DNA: TGCAGTATCGCACAGGGAGTGAACACTGAAGCTTTCTTT

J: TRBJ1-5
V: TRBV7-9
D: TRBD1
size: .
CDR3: CASSHGQGRQPQHF
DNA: TGTGCCAGCAGCCACGGACAGGGGCGTCAGCCCCAGCATTTT

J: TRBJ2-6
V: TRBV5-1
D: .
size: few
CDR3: CASSFETGANVLTF
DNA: TGCGCCAGCAGCTTCGAGACTGGGGCCAACGTCCTGACTTTC

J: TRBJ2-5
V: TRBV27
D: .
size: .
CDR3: CASSLWGPETQYF
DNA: TGTGCCAGCAGTTTGTGGGGGCCGGAGACCCAGTACTTC

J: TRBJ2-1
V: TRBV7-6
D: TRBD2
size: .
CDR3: CASSEISGGAWSYNEQFF
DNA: TGTGCCAGCAGCGAGATTAGCGGGGGGGCATGGTCCTACAATGAGCAGTTCTTC

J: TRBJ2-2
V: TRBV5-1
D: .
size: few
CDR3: CASSLEQGETGELFF
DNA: TGCGCCAGCAGCTTGGAGCAGGGTGAGACCGGGGAGCTGTTTTTT

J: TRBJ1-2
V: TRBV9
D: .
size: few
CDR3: CASSPSDSRYGYTF
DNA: TGTGCCAGCAGCCCCTCTGATTCGCGCTATGGCTACACCTTC

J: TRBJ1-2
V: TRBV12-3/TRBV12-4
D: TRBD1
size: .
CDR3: CASSRTGVHGYTF
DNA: TGTGCCAGCAGTCGGACAGGGGTCCATGGCTACACCTTC

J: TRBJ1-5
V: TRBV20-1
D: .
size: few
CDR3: CSVIWGSGDQPQHF
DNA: TGCAGTGTCATCTGGGGCTCTGGCGATCAGCCCCAGCATTTT

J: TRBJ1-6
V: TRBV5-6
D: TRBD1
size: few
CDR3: CASSSTGTGNSPLHF
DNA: TGTGCCAGCAGCTCTACCGGGACAGGGAATTCACCCCTCCACTTT

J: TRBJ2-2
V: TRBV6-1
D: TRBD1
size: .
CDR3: CASSRGQGAGTGELFF
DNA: TGTGCCAGCAGTCGCGGCCAGGGGGCGGGTACCGGGGAGCTGTTTTTT

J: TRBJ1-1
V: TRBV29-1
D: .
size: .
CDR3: CSVQTPEAFF
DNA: TGCAGCGTGCAAACCCCTGAAGCTTTCTTT

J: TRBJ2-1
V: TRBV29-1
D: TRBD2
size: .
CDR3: CSVAGTSGRAVEQFF
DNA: TGCAGCGTTGCCGGGACTAGCGGGAGGGCCGTTGAGCAGTTCTTC

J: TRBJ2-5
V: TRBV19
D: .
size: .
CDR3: CASSIVRGQETQYF
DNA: TGTGCCAGTAGTATAGTTCGTGGCCAAGAGACCCAGTACTTC

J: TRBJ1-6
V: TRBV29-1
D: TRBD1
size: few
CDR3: CSVGRDRDSPLHF
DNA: TGCAGCGTTGGAAGGGACAGGGATTCACCCCTCCACTTT

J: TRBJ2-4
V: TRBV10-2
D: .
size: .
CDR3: CASSADGKNIQYF
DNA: TGCGCCAGCAGTGCGGACGGAAAGAACATTCAGTACTTC

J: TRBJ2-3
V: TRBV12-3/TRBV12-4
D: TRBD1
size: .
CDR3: CASNDRGSVDTQYF
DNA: TGTGCCAGCAACGACAGGGGGTCTGTAGATACGCAGTATTTT

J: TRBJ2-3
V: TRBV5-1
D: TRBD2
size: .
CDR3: CASSSDLPGLAGGSTSTDTQYF
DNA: TGCGCCAGCAGCTCAGACTTGCCGGGACTAGCGGGGGGCTCAACTAGCACAGATACGCAGTATTTT

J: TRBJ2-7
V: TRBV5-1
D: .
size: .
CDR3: CASSLDGIDEQYF
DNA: TGCGCCAGCAGCTTGGACGGGATCGACGAGCAGTACTTC

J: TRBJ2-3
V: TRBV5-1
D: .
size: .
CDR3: CASSFTSADTQYF
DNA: TGCGCCAGCAGCTTTACCTCGGCGGATACGCAGTATTTT

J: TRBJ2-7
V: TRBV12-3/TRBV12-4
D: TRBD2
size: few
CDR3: CASRSGLAGSEQYF
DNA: TGTGCCAGCAGATCGGGACTAGCGGGATCCGAGCAGTACTTC

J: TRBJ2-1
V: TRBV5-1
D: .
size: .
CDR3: CASSLMGSYNEQFF
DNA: TGCGCCAGCAGCTTGATGGGCAGCTACAATGAGCAGTTCTTC

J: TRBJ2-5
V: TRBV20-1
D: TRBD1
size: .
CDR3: CSAKKGGSETQYF
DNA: TGCAGTGCTAAAAAAGGGGGCTCAGAGACCCAGTACTTC

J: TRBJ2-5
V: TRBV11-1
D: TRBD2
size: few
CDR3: CASSSRTSGPRETQYF
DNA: TGTGCCAGCAGCTCCCGGACTAGCGGCCCTCGGGAGACCCAGTACTTC

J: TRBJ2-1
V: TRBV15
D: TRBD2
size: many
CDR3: CATSRSAREGRIF
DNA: TGTGCCACCAGCAGGTCAGCGCGGGAGGGCCGAATCTTC

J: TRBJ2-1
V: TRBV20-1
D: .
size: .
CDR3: CSARKGLQALYNEQFF
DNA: TGCAGTGCTAGAAAGGGCTTACAGGCCCTGTACAATGAGCAGTTCTTC

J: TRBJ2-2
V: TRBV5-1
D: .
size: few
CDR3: CASSLAAAINTGELFF
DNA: TGCGCCAGCAGCTTGGCGGCAGCTATTAACACCGGGGAGCTGTTTTTT

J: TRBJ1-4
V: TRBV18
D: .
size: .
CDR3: CASSPQDRDEKLFF
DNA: TGTGCCAGCTCACCACAGGACAGAGATGAAAAACTGTTTTTT

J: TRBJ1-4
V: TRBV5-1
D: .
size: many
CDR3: CASSENRDPSEKLFF
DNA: TGCGCCAGCAGCGAGAACAGGGACCCCTCTGAAAAACTGTTTTTT

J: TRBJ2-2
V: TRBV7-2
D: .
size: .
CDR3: CASSLVGPPAGELFF
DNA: TGTGCCAGCAGCTTAGTCGGGCCTCCTGCCGGGGAGCTGTTTTTT

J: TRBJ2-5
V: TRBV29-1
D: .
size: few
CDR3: CSVLEGARLETQYF
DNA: TGCAGCGTTTTGGAGGGGGCGAGGTTAGAGACCCAGTACTTC

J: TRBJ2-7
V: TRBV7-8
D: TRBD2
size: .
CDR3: CASKFGTSGRYEQYF
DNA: TGTGCCAGCAAGTTCGGGACTAGCGGGAGGTACGAGCAGTACTTC

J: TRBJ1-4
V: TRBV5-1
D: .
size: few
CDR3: CASSDSGTGNEKLFF
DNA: TGCGCCAGCAGCGACTCCGGGACGGGAAATGAAAAACTGTTTTTT

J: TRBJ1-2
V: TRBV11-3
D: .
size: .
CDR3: CASSLGRTGYTF
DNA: TGTGCCAGCAGCTTAGGGAGGACTGGCTACACCTTC

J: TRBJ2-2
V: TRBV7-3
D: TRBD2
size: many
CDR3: CASSLTSGGANTGELFF
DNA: TGTGCCAGCAGCTTAACGAGCGGGGGCGCGAACACCGGGGAGCTGTTTTTT

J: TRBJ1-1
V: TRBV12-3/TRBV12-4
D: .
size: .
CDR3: CASSRSPNTEAFF
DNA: TGTGCCAGCAGTAGGAGCCCGAACACTGAAGCTTTCTTT

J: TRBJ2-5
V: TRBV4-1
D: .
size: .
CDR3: CASSQAVVGSQETQYF
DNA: TGCGCCAGCAGCCAAGCGGTCGTGGGGTCCCAAGAGACCCAGTACTTC

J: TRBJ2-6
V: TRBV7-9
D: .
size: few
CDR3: CASSLDVQGSSNVLTF
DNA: TGTGCCAGCAGCTTAGACGTCCAGGGTTCCTCCAACGTCCTGACTTTC

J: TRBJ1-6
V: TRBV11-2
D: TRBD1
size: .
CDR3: CASSLVPGGVRYNSPLHF
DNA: TGTGCCAGCAGCTTAGTTCCAGGGGGCGTTCGTTATAATTCACCCCTCCACTTT

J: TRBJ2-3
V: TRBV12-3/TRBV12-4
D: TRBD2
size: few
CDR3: CASSRPPGLAGGPGTDTQYF
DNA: TGTGCCAGCAGCCGCCCACCGGGACTAGCGGGAGGGCCCGGCACAGATACGCAGTATTTT

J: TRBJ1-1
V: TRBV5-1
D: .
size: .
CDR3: CASSFDRHTEAFF
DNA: TGCGCCAGCAGCTTTGACAGACACACTGAAGCTTTCTTT

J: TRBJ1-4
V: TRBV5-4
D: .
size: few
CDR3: CASSPDPSGALFF
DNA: TGTGCCAGCAGCCCGGACCCTAGTGGGGCACTGTTTTTT

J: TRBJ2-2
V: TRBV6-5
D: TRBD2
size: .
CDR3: CASSQTGLADTGELFF
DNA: TGTGCCAGCAGCCAAACGGGACTAGCAGACACCGGGGAGCTGTTTTTT

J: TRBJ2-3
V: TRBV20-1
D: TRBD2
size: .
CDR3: CSAVFAGGLTDTQYF
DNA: TGCAGTGCTGTCTTTGCGGGAGGCCTCACAGATACGCAGTATTTT

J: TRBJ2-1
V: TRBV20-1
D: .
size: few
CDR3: CSAEDSGSAVPYNEQFF
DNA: TGCAGTGCTGAGGACTCGGGATCAGCGGTCCCCTACAATGAGCAGTTCTTC

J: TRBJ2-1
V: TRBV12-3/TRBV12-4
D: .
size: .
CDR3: CATSSLSSYNEQFF
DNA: TGTGCCACGTCAAGTTTGAGCTCCTACAATGAGCAGTTCTTC

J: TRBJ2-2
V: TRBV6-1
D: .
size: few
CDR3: CASSLRHLSNTGELFF
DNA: TGTGCCAGCAGCCTTCGACACCTATCAAACACCGGGGAGCTGTTTTTT

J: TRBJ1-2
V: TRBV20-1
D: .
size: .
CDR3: CSARLKGREYGYTF
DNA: TGCAGTGCTAGGCTTAAGGGACGAGAGTATGGCTACACCTTC

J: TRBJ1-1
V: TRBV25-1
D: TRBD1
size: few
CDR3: CASSERDSLEAFF
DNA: TGTGCCAGCAGTGAAAGGGACAGTCTTGAAGCTTTCTTT

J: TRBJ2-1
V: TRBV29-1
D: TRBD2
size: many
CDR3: CSASGGLSNEQFF
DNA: TGCAGCGCTAGCGGGGGATTATCCAATGAGCAGTTCTTC

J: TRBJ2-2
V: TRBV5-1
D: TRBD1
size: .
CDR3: CASSLMSGTDTGELFF
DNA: TGCGCCAGCAGCTTAATGTCCGGGACAGACACCGGGGAGCTGTTTTTT

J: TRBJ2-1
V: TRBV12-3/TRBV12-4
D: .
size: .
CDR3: CASSLAHHNEQFF
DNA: TGTGCCAGCAGTTTGGCACACCACAATGAGCAGTTCTTC

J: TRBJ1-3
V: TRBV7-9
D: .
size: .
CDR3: CASSLKGTLFSGNTIYF
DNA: TGTGCCAGCAGCTTAAAAGGGACACTCTTCTCTGGAAACACCATATATTTT

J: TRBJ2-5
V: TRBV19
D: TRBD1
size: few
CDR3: CASSNWDRGLVDGQETQYF
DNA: TGTGCCAGTAGTAACTGGGACAGGGGGCTTGTGGATGGACAAGAGACCCAGTACTTC

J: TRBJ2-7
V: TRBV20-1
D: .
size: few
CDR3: CSASSMGLGLGEQYF
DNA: TGCAGTGCTAGCTCCATGGGACTGGGGCTCGGCGAGCAGTACTTC

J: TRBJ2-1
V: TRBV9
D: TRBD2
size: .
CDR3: CASSVSGQSSYNEQFF
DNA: TGTGCCAGCAGCGTTAGCGGGCAAAGCTCCTACAATGAGCAGTTCTTC

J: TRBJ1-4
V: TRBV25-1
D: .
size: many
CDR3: CASSDRGQSTNEKLFF
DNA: TGTGCCAGCAGTGACCGAGGACAGTCAACTAATGAAAAACTGTTTTTT

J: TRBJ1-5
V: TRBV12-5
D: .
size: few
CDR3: CASGLGGATDQPQHF
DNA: TGTGCTAGTGGTTTAGGAGGGGCGACGGATCAGCCCCAGCATTTT